This T cell receptor beta chain originates from a study of T-cell memory formation after mild COVID-19. In the study overall: Most TCR clusters belonged to a single donor. General study results and limits: The study found balanced CD4/CD8 in clones contracting day 15 to 85 and a CD4+ lean in later expanders.

Remarks on this clonotype: Its specificity is unknown.

UMIs and sample barcodes were carried by the TCR alpha and TCR beta cDNA libraries that 5'RACE produced using constant-segment primers. TCRdb called the 5' RACE reads again in MiXCR, with one record for every CDR3 protein. The repertoire holds some 110,000 distinct CDR3 sequences, with around an eighth as singletons. Looked up from germline, CDR1 is MNHEY and CDR2 is SMNVEV (reference sequence). V lost 3 bases to trimming and J lost 5 bases, with 14 bases between them. CDR3 size: 15 residues. The J gene is TRBJ2-1, the V gene TRBV27, with unresolved D. The receptor was isolated from an adult woman who had mild COVID-19 (a few samples of this study predate the infection). Cell type and time point are not known. The sequenced material came from PBMCs or a T cell subset sorted from them (not recorded which). The CDR3 coding sequence is TGTGCCAGCAGTTTCCGGATAGAAATGAACAATGAGCAGTTCTTC. Amino acid sequence: CASSFRIEMNNEQFF.